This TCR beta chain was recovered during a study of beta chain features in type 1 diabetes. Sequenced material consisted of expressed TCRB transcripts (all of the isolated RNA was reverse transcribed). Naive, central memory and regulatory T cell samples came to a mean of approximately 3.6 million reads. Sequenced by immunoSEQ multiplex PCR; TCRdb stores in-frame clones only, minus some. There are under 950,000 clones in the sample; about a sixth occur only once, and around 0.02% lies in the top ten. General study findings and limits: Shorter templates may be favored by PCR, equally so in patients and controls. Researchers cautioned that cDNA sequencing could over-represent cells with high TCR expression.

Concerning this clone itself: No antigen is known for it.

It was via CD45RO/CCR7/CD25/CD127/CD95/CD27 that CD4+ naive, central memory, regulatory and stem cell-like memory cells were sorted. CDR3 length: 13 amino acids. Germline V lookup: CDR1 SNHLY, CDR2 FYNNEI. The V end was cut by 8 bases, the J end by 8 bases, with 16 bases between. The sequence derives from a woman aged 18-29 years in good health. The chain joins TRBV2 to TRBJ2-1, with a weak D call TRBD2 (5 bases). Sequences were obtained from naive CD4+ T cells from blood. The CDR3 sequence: CASSLGRFDEQFF. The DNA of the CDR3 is TGTGCCAGCTCACTAGGTCGTTTCGATGAGCAGTTCTTC.